The entry below describes one TCR beta chain. The target antigen is unknown. Its ends do not fully match the called genes, so a read error is possible. The data were obtained in a study of shared clonotypes between healthy human individuals. Findings and limits, study-wide: It was the few donors that limited the genetic and exposure-history diversity represented.

Authors' data handling: Filtering differed because ImmunoSEQ produced junction-only sequences that carried no quality scores. TCRdb keeps only in-frame clones here, not all; method: immunoSEQ multiplex PCR. The V and J calls and clone size were taken over from that table, and D and trimming were inferred from the DNA. Found here are about 470,000 clones, more than 75% of them singletons; the top ten hold 13%. Participating donors were healthy, HIV-negative adults free of recent acute infections or vaccinations. Per germline, CDR1 LGHNA and CDR2 YSLEER. The CDR3 is made up of 13 amino acids. This TCR was sampled from a woman between 40 and 55 years old in good health. Some clones in this sample may be carry-over from other donors' samples. Specimen: PBMCs. The chain combines TRBV4-3 with TRBJ1-3, with D possibly TRBD1 on 5 matching bases. In DNA form, the CDR3 reads TGCGCCAGCAGCCAAGAGAGGGGAAGCACCATATATTTT. Translation gives CASSQERGSTIYF.